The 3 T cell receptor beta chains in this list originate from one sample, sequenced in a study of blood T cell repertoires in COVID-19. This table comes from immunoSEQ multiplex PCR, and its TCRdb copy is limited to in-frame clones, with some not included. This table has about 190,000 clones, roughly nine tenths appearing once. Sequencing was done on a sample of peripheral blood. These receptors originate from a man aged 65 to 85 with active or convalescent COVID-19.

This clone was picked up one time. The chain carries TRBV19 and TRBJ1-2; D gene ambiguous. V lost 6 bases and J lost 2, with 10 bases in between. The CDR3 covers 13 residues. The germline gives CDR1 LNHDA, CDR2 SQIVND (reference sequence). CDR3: CASSIRGNYGYTF. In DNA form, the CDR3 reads TGTGCCAGTAGCATCCGAGGAAACTATGGCTACACCTTC.

The CDR3 region is CASSQAPGNTIYF. CDR3 bases: TGCGCCAGCAGCCAAGCCCCGGGAAACACCATATATTTT. This chain connects TRBV4-3 to TRBJ1-3, with D uncertain. From germline, CDR1 is LGHNA and CDR2 YSLEER. The CDR3 is 13 amino acids. With 1 base removed from V and 4 bases from J, the gap between germline ends came to 5 bases.

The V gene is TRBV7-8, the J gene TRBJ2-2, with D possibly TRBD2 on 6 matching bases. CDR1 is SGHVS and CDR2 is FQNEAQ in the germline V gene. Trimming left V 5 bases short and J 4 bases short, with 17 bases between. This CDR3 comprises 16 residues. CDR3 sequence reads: CASSLRPGVVTGELFF. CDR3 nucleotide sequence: TGTGCCAGCAGCCTGCGGCCGGGGGTAGTCACCGGGGAGCTGTTTTTT.